One and the same sample provided the 3 T cell receptor beta chains below, sequenced in a study of blood T cell repertoires in COVID-19. Sequencing was performed with immunoSEQ multiplex PCR; in TCRdb, only in-frame clones are kept and a portion is missing. Of roughly 400,000 clones listed, over 75% are singletons. The specimen sequenced was PBMCs or T cells enriched from blood (not recorded which). The receptors originated from a woman in her 40s with acute COVID-19.

V and J are TRBV20-1 and TRBJ1-6; 10 nucleotides agree with TRBD1. J lost 9 bases, V lost 3 bases, and 8 bases had no gene match. Germline V gene sequence: CDR1 DFQATT, CDR2 SNEGSKA (reference sequence). The CDR3 contains 15 residues. The CDR3 loop is CSASKNRDRGSPLHF. The CDR3 DNA reads TGCAGTGCTAGTAAGAACCGGGACAGGGGTTCACCCCTCCACTTT.

This clone has a single count. The V call is TRBV19, the J call TRBJ1-2; D is ambiguous. The length of the CDR3 is 17 residues. Germline CDR1 LNHDA, CDR2 SQIVND (reference sequence). V shed 10 bases and J shed 4 bases, with 28 bases lying between them. The CDR3 region is CATRNRFPDNNSYGYTF. CDR3 bases: TGTGCCACCCGGAATCGATTCCCCGACAATAATAGCTATGGCTACACCTTC. The complete variable domain, with remaining parts taken from reference TRBV19 and TRBJ1-2, reads DGGITQSPKYLFRKEGQNVTLSCEQNLNHDAMYWYRQDPGQGLRLIYYSQIVNDFQKGDIAEGYSVSREKKESFPLTVTSAQKNPTAFYLCATRNRFPDNNSYGYTFGSGTRLTVV.

The chain uses TRBV7-8 and TRBJ1-1, with a possible D match to TRBD1 (6 bases). CDR1 is SGHVS, CDR2 FQNEAQ, per germline. The CDR3 has 14 amino acids. Trimming cost V 4 bases and J 4 bases, with 13 bases left between them. CDR3 sequence reads: CASSSQGWSTEAFF. CDR3 bases: TGTGCCAGCAGCTCTCAGGGGTGGAGCACTGAAGCTTTCTTT.